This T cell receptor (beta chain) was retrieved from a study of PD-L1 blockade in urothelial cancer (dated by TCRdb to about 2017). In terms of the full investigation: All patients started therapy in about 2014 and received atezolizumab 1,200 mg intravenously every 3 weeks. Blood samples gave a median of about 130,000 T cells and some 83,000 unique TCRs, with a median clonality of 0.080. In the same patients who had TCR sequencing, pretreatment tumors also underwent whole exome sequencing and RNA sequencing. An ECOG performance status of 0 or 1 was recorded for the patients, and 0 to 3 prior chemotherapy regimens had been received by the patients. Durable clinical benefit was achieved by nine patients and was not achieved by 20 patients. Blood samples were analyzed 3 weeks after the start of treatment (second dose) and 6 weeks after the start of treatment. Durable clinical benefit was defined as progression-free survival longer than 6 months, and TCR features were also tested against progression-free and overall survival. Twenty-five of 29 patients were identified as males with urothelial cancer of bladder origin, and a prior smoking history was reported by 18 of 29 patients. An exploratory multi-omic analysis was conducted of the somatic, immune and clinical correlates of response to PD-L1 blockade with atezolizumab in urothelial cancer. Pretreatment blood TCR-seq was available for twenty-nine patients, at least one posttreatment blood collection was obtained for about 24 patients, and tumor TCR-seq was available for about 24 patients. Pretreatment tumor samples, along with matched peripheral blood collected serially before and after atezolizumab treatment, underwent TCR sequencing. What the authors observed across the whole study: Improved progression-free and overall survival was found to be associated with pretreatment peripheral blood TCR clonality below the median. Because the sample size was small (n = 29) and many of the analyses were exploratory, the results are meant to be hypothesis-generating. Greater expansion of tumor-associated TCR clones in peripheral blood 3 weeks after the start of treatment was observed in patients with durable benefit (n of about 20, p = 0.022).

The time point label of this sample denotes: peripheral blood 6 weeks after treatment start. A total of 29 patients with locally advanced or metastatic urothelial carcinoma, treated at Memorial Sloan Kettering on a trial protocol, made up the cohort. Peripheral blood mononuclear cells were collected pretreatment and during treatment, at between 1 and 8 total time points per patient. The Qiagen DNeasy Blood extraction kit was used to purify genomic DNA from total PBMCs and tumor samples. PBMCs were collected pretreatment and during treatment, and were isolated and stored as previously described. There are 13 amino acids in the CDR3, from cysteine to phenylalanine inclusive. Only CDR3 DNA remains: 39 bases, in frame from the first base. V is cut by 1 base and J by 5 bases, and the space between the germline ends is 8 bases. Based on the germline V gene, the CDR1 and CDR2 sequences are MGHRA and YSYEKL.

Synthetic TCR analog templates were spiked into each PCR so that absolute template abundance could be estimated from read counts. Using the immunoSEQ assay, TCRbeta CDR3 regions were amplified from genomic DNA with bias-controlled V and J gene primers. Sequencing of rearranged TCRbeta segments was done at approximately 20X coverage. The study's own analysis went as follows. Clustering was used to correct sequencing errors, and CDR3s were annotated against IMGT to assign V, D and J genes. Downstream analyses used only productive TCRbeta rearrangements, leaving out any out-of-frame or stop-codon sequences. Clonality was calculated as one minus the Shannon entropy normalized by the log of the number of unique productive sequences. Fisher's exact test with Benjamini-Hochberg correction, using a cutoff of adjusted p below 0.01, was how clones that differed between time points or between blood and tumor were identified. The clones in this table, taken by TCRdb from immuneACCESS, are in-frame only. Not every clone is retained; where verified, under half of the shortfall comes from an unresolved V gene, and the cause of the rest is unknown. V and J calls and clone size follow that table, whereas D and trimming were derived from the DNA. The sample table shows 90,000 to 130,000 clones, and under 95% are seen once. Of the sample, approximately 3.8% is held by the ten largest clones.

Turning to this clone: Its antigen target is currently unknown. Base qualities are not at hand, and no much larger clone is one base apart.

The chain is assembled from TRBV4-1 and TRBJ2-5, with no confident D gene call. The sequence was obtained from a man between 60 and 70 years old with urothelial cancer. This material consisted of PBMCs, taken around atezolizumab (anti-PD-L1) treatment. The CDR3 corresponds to CASSQGTGETQYF. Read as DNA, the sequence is TGCGCCAGCAGCCAAGGTACCGGGGAGACCCAGTACTTC.